These 30 T cell receptor beta chains share one sample of origin, sequenced in a study of shared clonotypes between healthy human individuals. TCRdb's copy holds only in-frame clones and misses some; the assay was immunoSEQ multiplex PCR. The profile shows roughly 2.5 million clones, roughly 92% of them singletons. Material for sequencing was naive CD4+ T cells sorted from blood. The subset denotes: CD45RA+ positively selected. The receptors originated from a young man in good health.

Notes on this clone: Distinct nucleotide sequences in the sample also encode this CDR3. The chain carries TRBV30 and TRBJ1-5; no definite D call. The CDR3 contains 13 residues. CDR1 is GTSNPN and CDR2 is SVGIG in the germline V gene (reference sequence). V lost 1 base, J lost 0 bases, and 4 bases lay in between. CDR3 DNA sequence: TGTGCCTGGAGTGGAGATAGCAATCAGCCCCAGCATTTT. The encoded protein is CAWSGDSNQPQHF.

The rearrangement links TRBV7-6 to TRBJ2-3, with TRBD1 as a possible D gene (7 bases). The germline gives CDR1 SGHVS, CDR2 FNYEAQ. The V end was cut by 5 bases, the J end by 0 bases, with 12 bases between. This CDR3 region has 15 residues. The CDR3 region has the DNA TGTGCCAGCAGCCGGGGGACAGCTAGCACAGATACGCAGTATTTT. Translated, it gives CASSRGTASTDTQYF.

A word on this clone: Additional DNA sequences in this sample encode the identical CDR3. The rearrangement joins TRBV19 to TRBJ2-3; D call uncertain. Trimming took 3 bases from V and 2 from J, leaving 6 bases between them. CDR3 size: 13 residues. The germline V gene has CDR1 LNHDA and CDR2 SQIVND (reference sequence). The CDR3 DNA sequence: TGTGCCAGTAGTATCGGGTACACAGATACGCAGTATTTT. Its protein is CASSIGYTDTQYF.

This clone appeared a single time. The chain uses TRBV5-4 and TRBJ2-7, with D possibly TRBD1 on 6 matching bases. The CDR3 has 14 amino acids. Germline CDR1 reads SGHNT; CDR2 reads YYREEE (reference sequence). Trimming removed 2 bases from V and 2 bases from J, with 11 bases in between. For the CDR3, the DNA is TGTGCCAGCAGCTTTCAACAGGGCGCCTACGAGCAGTACTTC. Its protein product is CASSFQQGAYEQYF.

The gene calls are TRBV30 and TRBJ1-4; D possibly corresponds to TRBD1 (5 bases). This CDR3 comprises 17 residues. V lost 5 bases and J 0 bases, leaving 19 bases between the germline ends. Germline lookup yields CDR1 GTSNPN and CDR2 SVGIG (reference sequence). The CDR3 coding sequence is TGTGCCTGGTACTATTGCCGGGGGGGGGCAACTAATGAAAAACTGTTTTTT. Amino acid sequence: CAWYYCRGGATNEKLFF.

The rearrangement uses TRBV5-6 and TRBJ2-2, with 9 bases identical to TRBD1. The germline V gene has CDR1 SGHDT and CDR2 YYEEEE. Unmatched junction bases numbered 8, after V lost 3 bases and J lost 5 bases. CDR3 length: 16 amino acids. CDR3: CASSSGTGQRTGELFF. The CDR3 bases are TGTGCCAGCAGCTCGGGGACAGGGCAAAGAACCGGGGAGCTGTTTTTT. The full variable domain, rest sourced from reference TRBV5-6 and TRBJ2-2, is DAGVTQSPTHLIKTRGQQVTLRCSPKSGHDTVSWYQQALGQGPQFIFQYYEEEERQRGNFPDRFSGHQFPNYSSELNVNALLLGDSALYLCASSSGTGQRTGELFFGEGSRLTVL.

In this sample, this clone turned up a few times. This sample also contains other DNA sequences that code for the same CDR3. The rearrangement joins TRBV6-1 to TRBJ2-7; D call uncertain. Germline V CDR1 and CDR2: MNHNS, SASEGT. This CDR3 has 11 amino acids. V shed 3 bases and J shed 1 base, with 1 base lying between them. In DNA form, the CDR3 reads TGTGCCAGCAGTGAGTCCTACGAGCAGTACTTC. This codes for CASSESYEQYF.

The rearrangement links TRBV10-3 to TRBJ1-4; D is undetermined. Germline loops: CDR1 ENHRY, CDR2 SYGVKD. V was clipped by 8 bases and J by 4 bases, with 11 bases between them. The CDR3 is 13 amino acids. Here the CDR3 DNA reads TGTGCCATCGGAGACACTTATAATGAAAAACTGTTTTTT. Translating it yields CAIGDTYNEKLFF.

The chain recombines TRBV28 with TRBJ1-6, with D possibly TRBD1 on 6 matching bases. The V and J ends lost 3 bases and 5 bases respectively, with 11 bases between them. The CDR3 consists of 15 residues. Germline V gene data show CDR1 as MDHEN and CDR2 as SYDVKM. The chain's CDR3 is CASSFEDRDNSPLHF. The CDR3 bases are TGTGCCAGCAGTTTCGAGGACAGAGATAATTCACCCCTCCACTTT.

CDR3 in amino acids: CASRFSNQPQHF. CDR3 bases: TGTGCCAGCAGATTTTCCAATCAGCCCCAGCATTTT. The chain has TRBV6-6 and TRBJ1-5; no definite D call. The CDR3 is 12 amino acids. Germline assignment: CDR1 MNHNY and CDR2 SVGAGI (reference sequence). Trimming removed 6 bases at V and 3 bases at J, with 6 bases between.

V and J are TRBV5-4 and TRBJ1-6, with a weak D call TRBD1 (5 bases). Germline CDR1 is SGHNT and CDR2 is YYREEE (reference sequence). The ends were cut back, 4 bases at V and 8 bases at J, with 22 bases in the middle. The CDR3 has 17 amino acids. The CDR3 protein is CASSPGPSEGYDSPLHF. The DNA for the CDR3 is TGTGCCAGCAGCCCCGGGCCGTCGGAGGGGTATGATTCACCCCTCCACTTT.

The chain carries TRBV7-8 and TRBJ2-5; D unclear. The CDR3 has 12 amino acids. Trimming took off 5 bases at V and 7 bases at J, with 11 bases between the two ends. CDR1 and CDR2 from the germline V gene are SGHVS and FQNEAQ. The CDR3 loop is CASSQTHTTQYF. As DNA, the CDR3 is TGTGCCAGCAGCCAAACCCACACGACCCAGTACTTC.

Note on this clone: Within the sample, other DNA sequences also encode this same CDR3. This chain uses TRBV5-4 with TRBJ2-7; 8 nucleotides line up with TRBD2. The V and J ends lost 4 bases and 5 bases, in that order; junction bases with no gene match: 5. CDR1 SGHNT and CDR2 YYREEE come from the germline V gene (reference sequence). The CDR3 runs to 13 residues. DNA of the CDR3: TGTGCCAGCAGCCCGACGGGGGGGCACGAGCAGTACTTC. It specifies CASSPTGGHEQYF.

On this clone itself: The junction shows a germline mismatch at one end, possibly a read error. The chain carries TRBV5-1 and TRBJ1-1, with unresolved D. Germline loops: CDR1 SGHRS, CDR2 YFSETQ. The CDR3 totals 13 residues. CDR3 nucleotide sequence: TGCGCCAGCACCTTGACTGGGAACACTGAAGCTTTCTTT. Translation: CASTLTGNTEAFF.

The chain is built from TRBV2 and TRBJ2-1; 10 nucleotides line up with TRBD2. V shed 6 bases, J shed 2 bases, and the junction held 4 bases outside the gene matches. This CDR3 has 15 residues. Germline lookup yields CDR1 SNHLY and CDR2 FYNNEI. The CDR3 sequence is CASRSSGSPYNEQFF. CDR3 sequence (DNA): TGTGCCAGCAGGTCTAGCGGGAGTCCCTACAATGAGCAGTTCTTC.

The chain joins TRBV6-1 to TRBJ1-5; D is unresolved. The germline V and J ends were trimmed by 3 bases and 11 bases, with 20 bases remaining between them. The CDR3 totals 15 residues. Germline assignment: CDR1 MNHNS and CDR2 SASEGT. For the CDR3, the DNA is TGTGCCAGCAGTGATCATAGGTCCGGGCTTCCGTCCCAGCATTTT. Its translation is CASSDHRSGLPSQHF.

V and J are TRBV6-5 and TRBJ2-7; D is perhaps TRBD1 or TRBD2 (6 bases each). Deletions cut 0 bases from V and 2 bases from J, with 11 bases between. Germline V gene sequence: CDR1 MNHEY, CDR2 SVGAGI. The CDR3 extends over 15 amino acids. CDR3 nucleotide sequence: TGTGCCAGCAGTTACTCGGAGGGGGATACCTACGAGCAGTACTTC. Protein sequence: CASSYSEGDTYEQYF.

The chain carries TRBV6-5 and TRBJ2-7; the match to TRBD2 covers 8 bases. Looked up from germline, CDR1 is MNHEY and CDR2 is SVGAGI. The CDR3 is 14 residues long. Trimming removed 2 bases from V and 0 bases from J; junction bases left unmatched: 0. For the CDR3, the DNA is TGTGCCAGCAGTTACACTAGCGGCTCCTACGAGCAGTACTTC. This sequence encodes CASSYTSGSYEQYF.

The J gene is TRBJ2-1, the V gene TRBV4-2; D is perhaps TRBD2 (5 bases). Germline V CDR1 and CDR2: LGHNA, YNFKEQ. The germline V and J ends were trimmed by 0 bases and 9 bases, with 6 bases remaining between them. This CDR3 spans 12 amino acids. CDR3 residues: CASSQDGGEQFF. The CDR3 nucleotides read TGTGCCAGCAGCCAAGACGGAGGTGAGCAGTTCTTC.

The rearrangement joins TRBV30 to TRBJ1-1; D perhaps matches TRBD1 (6 bases). This CDR3 is built from 15 residues. V shed 1 base and J shed 4 bases, with 16 bases lying between them. Per the germline V gene, CDR1 is GTSNPN and CDR2 is SVGIG (reference sequence). The CDR3 DNA reads as TGTGCCTGGAGTGCATACTCCCGGGACACCACTGAAGCTTTCTTT. Protein product: CAWSAYSRDTTEAFF. Using reference TRBV30 and TRBJ1-1 for the parts outside the CDR3, the full variable domain is SQTIHQWPATLVQPVGSPLSLECTVEGTSNPNLYWYRQAAGRGLQLLFYSVGIGQISSEVPQNLSASRPQDRQFILSSKKLLLSDSGFYLCAWSAYSRDTTEAFFGQGTRLTVV.

The gene calls are TRBV5-1 and TRBJ1-1, with TRBD1 identical over 7 bases. The ends lost 4 bases at V and 5 bases at J; junction bases unmatched: 8. This CDR3 comprises 14 residues. Germline CDR1 SGHRS, CDR2 YFSETQ. The CDR3 nucleotides are TGCGCCAGCAGCGTACGACAGGGTATGACTGAAGCTTTCTTT. It specifies CASSVRQGMTEAFF.

This sequence joins TRBV14 and TRBJ1-2, with 7 bases identical to TRBD1. Germline CDR1 reads SGHDN; CDR2 reads FVKESK. CDR3 length equals 15 residues. V lost 1 base, J lost 6 bases, and 8 bases stayed unmatched. CDR3 nucleotide sequence: TGTGCCAGCAGCCAAGCGTACAGGGGAGTTCATGGCTACACCTTC. It yields the protein CASSQAYRGVHGYTF.

The chain links TRBV7-8 to TRBJ1-6; 7 bases line up with TRBD1. The CDR3 sequence is 16 residues long. Trimming cost V 2 bases and J 5 bases; bases outside gene matches: 6. Germline V gene data show CDR1 as SGHVS and CDR2 as FQNEAQ. The CDR3 sequence: CASSLHLRGDNSPLHF. As DNA, the CDR3 is TGTGCCAGCAGCTTACACCTCAGGGGGGATAATTCACCCCTCCACTTT.

Points on this clone: The junction departs from germline at one end; a sequencing error may be responsible. V gene TRBV28 combines with J gene TRBJ2-7, with 7 positions matching TRBD1. The CDR3 is made up of 14 amino acids. The germline CDR1 and CDR2 sequences are MDHEN and SYDVKM. The CDR3 nucleotides are TGTGCCGGCAGAGAACCCGGGACAGTCGGCGAGCAGTACTTC. Its protein is CAGREPGTVGEQYF. The entire variable domain, with the rest obtained from reference TRBV28 and TRBJ2-7, is as follows: DVKVTQSSRYLVKRTGEKVFLECVQDMDHENMFWYRQDPGLGLRLIYFSYDVKMKEKGDIPEGYSVSREKKERFSLILESASTNQTSMYLCAGREPGTVGEQYFGPGTRLTVT.

This chain links TRBV29-1 with TRBJ2-2; tentative D call: TRBD2 (6 bases). Germline V gene data show CDR1 as SQVTM and CDR2 as ANQGSEA. Deletions cut 4 bases from V and 4 bases from J, with 19 bases between. The CDR3 contains 16 residues. This chain's CDR3 is CSVAWGGGVGTGELFF. The CDR3 DNA reads as TGCAGCGTTGCTTGGGGTGGAGGGGTGGGCACCGGGGAGCTGTTTTTT.

The rearrangement uses TRBV9 and TRBJ2-3; the D gene could be TRBD1 or TRBD2 (6 bases each). Per germline, CDR1 SGDLS and CDR2 YYNGEE. CDR3 size: 15 residues. Trimming removed 4 bases at V and 3 bases at J, with 15 bases between. CDR3 amino acids: CASSLAKGGTDTQYF. The CDR3 DNA follows: TGTGCCAGCAGCCTAGCCAAGGGGGGTACAGATACGCAGTATTTT.

The chain carries TRBV6-5 and TRBJ2-7, with D maybe TRBD1 (5 bases). V lost 8 bases to trimming and J lost 5 bases, with 13 bases between them. Germline V CDR1 and CDR2: MNHEY, SVGAGI. The CDR3 extends over 12 amino acids. In nucleotides, the CDR3 is TGTGCCAGCGGGGCAGGGCGCGACGAGCAGTACTTC. It codes for CASGAGRDEQYF.

The chain carries TRBV5-1 and TRBJ2-1, with 7 bases that match TRBD2. Looked up from germline, CDR1 is SGHRS and CDR2 is YFSETQ. V shed 0 bases, J shed 4 bases, and the junction held 4 bases outside the gene matches. The CDR3 is 15 residues long. The DNA for the CDR3 is TGCGCCAGCAGCTTGGAGGGACTACCATACAATGAGCAGTTCTTC. This translates into CASSLEGLPYNEQFF.

The chain couples TRBV19 to TRBJ1-5; no firm D call. Germline-derived CDR1 and CDR2 are LNHDA and SQIVND (reference sequence). CDR3 length: 14 residues. V was trimmed by 6 bases and J by 4 bases, leaving 13 bases between them. The CDR3 bases are TGTGCCAGTAGAAAGGACGGTCGGAATCAGCCCCAGCATTTT. This codes for CASRKDGRNQPQHF.

This chain connects TRBV27 to TRBJ2-5; TRBD2 agrees at 7 bases. CDR3 size: 16 residues. The junction had 14 bases not matched to a gene; V was cut back by 5 bases and J by 5 bases. The germline CDR1 and CDR2 sequences are MNHEY and SMNVEV (reference sequence). This CDR3 is CASSPTLAAKGETQYF. CDR3 in DNA: TGTGCCAGCAGTCCAACGCTAGCGGCGAAGGGGGAGACCCAGTACTTC.